This T cell receptor (beta chain) was sequenced for a study of T cell responses to AZD1222 COVID-19 vaccine. General study points: Spike was spanned by vaccine-associated CD4 TCRs, with dominance at 160-218 and 743-854. Per reports, nearly half of all spike-specific TCRs target regions that are unmutated in variants. It should be noted that donors were predominantly white British and more often female, and clonal diversity was possibly underestimated. Repertoire sampling happened only post peak T cell response.

Notes on this clone: What it binds is not known.

This CDR3 spans 17 amino acids. V lost 7 bases to trimming and J lost 10 bases; unmatched junction nucleotides: 15. CDR1 and CDR2 from the germline V gene are MNHEY and SVGEGT. Measured with immunoSEQ multiplex PCR; TCRdb has only the in-frame clones, and not every one. The top ten clones hold more than 20% of a sample with about 42,000 clones, approximately 88% of them seen once. This chain uses TRBV6-2 or TRBV6-3 with TRBJ2-1, with TRBD2 matching 14 bases. Sequenced material: peripheral blood, taken 28 days after the second AZD1222 dose. The receptor was isolated from an adult who received the AZD1222 COVID-19 vaccine. CDR3 amino acids: CASIPYGRTSGRNEQFF. The CDR3 region has the DNA TGTGCCAGCATCCCCTACGGAAGGACTAGCGGGAGGAACGAGCAGTTCTTC.